This T cell receptor beta chain was recorded in a study of blood T cells in healthy people across ages (dated by TCRdb to between 2015 and 2016). Broadly, across the study: In model experiments, template switching captured roughly one uniquely barcoded TCR beta cDNA molecule for every two T cells. Using the same blood draw, the study looked at two additional independent replicas of 1 million unique cDNA reads for two donors, one aged 18 to 30 and the other aged 80 or older. To avoid experimental bias, donors of different ages were spread randomly across the sequencing lanes. The donors were divided into four age groups: young (average around 17 years), middle-aged (roughly 42), aged (approximately 59) and long-lived (82). To track age-related changes in TCR beta repertoire diversity, the study relied on deep sequencing normalized with unique cDNA molecular identifiers.

A note on this clonotype: Which antigen it targets is not known. Base qualities are not at hand, and no much larger clone is one base apart.

The roughly 39 donors, aged about 6 to 100 years, were systemically healthy Caucasian individuals from Russia. Approximately 10 milliliters of peripheral blood were collected from each donor into EDTA-treated Vacutainer tubes. Ficoll-Paque density-gradient centrifugation was used to isolate PBMCs, with at least 6 million per sample. Trizol reagent was used to extract total RNA from the PBMCs, yielding at least 5 micrograms per sample. The percentages of naive CD45RAhigh/CD27high T cells were determined by flow cytometry on a PBMC aliquot from every donor. The V and J ends are trimmed by 0 bases and 5 bases, leaving 7 bases between them. Including the terminal cysteine and phenylalanine, the CDR3 comprises 13 residues. Left in the record is the CDR3 DNA by itself, 39 bases read in frame from the first base. CDR1 and CDR2, looked up from the germline V gene, are ENHRY and SYGVKD. What the authors observed across the whole study: Because donor CMV infection status was unknown, age-related changes in expanded clonotypes were potentially confounded. As age increased, observed TCR beta diversity per million T cells dropped in a roughly linear way, and a significant reduction was already evident by age 40. Bulk unsorted PBMC profiling prevented conclusive comparison of naive and antigen-experienced compartments. A strong correlation was found between observed TCR beta diversity and the percentage of naive T cells measured by flow cytometry. Compared with the aged group, more naive CD4+ T cells, fewer expanded clones and increased TCR diversity were shown by the long-lived group, suggesting age selection. Estimates of total diversity based on one million sequenced T cells were considered lower bounds and underestimates.

The library was prepared using 5' RACE. TCRdb records Illumina HiSeq 2500 as the sequencer. A second roughly 6 to 11 cycle PCR used a sample-barcoded 5' primer and a J-beta primer mix. A unique molecular identifier was introduced onto each TCR beta cDNA molecule by a template-switch 5' adaptor carrying 12 random nucleotides. At least 3 million CDR3-containing paired-end reads were obtained from each sample. First-strand cDNA was synthesized from all RNA with the Mint cDNA synthesis kit, primed by a TRBC-specific oligonucleotide. Following uracil-DNA glycosylase treatment, all cDNA underwent a first 18-cycle PCR with the universal primers M1SS and BC2_uni_R. The paper's processing steps were these. Normalization of each sample was performed by random selection of 1 million high-quality reads, each carrying a distinct molecular identifier. Reads sharing molecular identifiers were discarded rather than binned into consensus sequences. MiTCR, run with a Q25 quality threshold and the strictest error-elimination algorithm, handled CDR3 identification, clonotype clustering and error correction. Lower-bound total TCR beta diversity was estimated with a nonparametric unseen species model using Euler transformation. The public reads were quality trimmed at Q25 with fastp and then assembled into clones with MiXCR by TCRdb, keeping productive beta chains. Every distinct CDR3 protein forms one entry, paired with its most common genes and DNA. The V and J calls reflect TCRdb's pipeline rather than the authors' work. In this sample the table shows about 780,000 distinct CDR3 sequences, about 47% of which occur a single time. About a sixth of the sample is taken by the ten largest.

This chain is built from TRBV10-3 and TRBJ1-1, with the D gene call left open. The sequenced sample was blood. The source is a man of 80 years or more in good health. The CDR3 is CAISESGWTEAFF. In nucleotides, the sequence is TGTGCCATCAGTGAGTCAGGGTGGACTGAAGCTTTCTTT.